Below are 12 T cell receptor beta chains sequenced from a single sample in a study of CD8+ T cells in alopecia areata. As to treatment: oral pan-JAK inhibitor, 5-10 mg twice daily. Extraction and reverse transcription of RNA yielded cDNA as the sequencing template. This table comes from immunoSEQ multiplex PCR, and its TCRdb copy is limited to in-frame clones, with some not included. The sample consists of approximately 200,000 clones, about 60% of them appearing once. The input for sequencing was CD4+ T cells sorted from blood, taken at week 4, from a patient treated with tofacitinib. The receptors derive from a human donor with alopecia areata.

The genes are TRBV25-1 and TRBJ1-1; D remains unclear. Germline V gene lookup returns CDR1 MGHDK and CDR2 SYGVNS. This CDR3 spans 16 amino acids. The germline V and J ends were trimmed by 0 bases and 2 bases, with 13 bases remaining between them. CDR3 in amino acids: CASSEYREGLNTEAFF. The CDR3 DNA follows: TGTGCCAGCAGTGAATATAGGGAGGGCCTTAACACTGAAGCTTTCTTT.

The CDR3 region is CASSLTISGGNDNEQFF. CDR3 bases: TGCGCCAGCAGCTTGACTATTAGCGGGGGAAACGACAATGAGCAGTTCTTC. The V call is TRBV5-1, the J call TRBJ2-1, with TRBD2 matching 9 bases. Germline values: CDR1 SGHRS, CDR2 YFSETQ. This CDR3 has 17 amino acids. Trimming cost V 1 base and J 5 bases; bases outside gene matches: 10.

The rearrangement links TRBV30 to TRBJ1-2, with D tentatively TRBD1 (6 bases). V was pared by 7 bases and J by 4 bases, with 13 bases between. CDR3 length: 12 residues. CDR1 and CDR2 from the germline V gene are GTSNPN and SVGIG (reference sequence). The CDR3 nucleotides read TGTGCCTCCAACAGGGATGGCTATGGCTACACCTTC. Protein product: CASNRDGYGYTF.

J is TRBJ1-4 and V is TRBV29-1, with D maybe TRBD1 (6 bases). This CDR3 contains 11 residues. Looked up from germline, CDR1 is SQVTM and CDR2 is ANQGSEA. Between the trimmed V and J ends, which lost 7 bases and 8 bases, there was a span of 11 bases. The CDR3 loop reads CSGGGREKLFF. CDR3 sequence (DNA): TGCAGCGGCGGGGGCCGGGAAAAACTGTTTTTT.

This clone was detected only once. V usage is TRBV27 and J usage is TRBJ1-4; D is undetermined. Trimming left V 5 bases short and J 6 bases short, with 13 bases between. The CDR3 is 14 amino acids. The germline V gene has CDR1 MNHEY and CDR2 SMNVEV (reference sequence). As DNA, the CDR3 is TGTGCCAGCAGTCAAGACCGGAGTTATGAAAAACTGTTTTTT. Protein: CASSQDRSYEKLFF.

The chain has TRBV6-5 and TRBJ2-5; D not certain. The CDR3 spans 11 residues. Trimming shortened V by 10 bases and J by 2 bases, and 8 bases separated the two germline ends. The V gene's germline CDR1 is MNHEY and CDR2 SVGAGI. Here the CDR3 DNA reads TGTGCCACCCGCCGACAAGAGACCCAGTACTTC. It specifies CATRRQETQYF.

The chain joins TRBV28 to TRBJ2-1; 11 nucleotides match TRBD2. This CDR3 is 16 amino acids long. V gave up 5 bases and J gave up 9 bases; unmatched junction bases: 12. Per germline, CDR1 MDHEN and CDR2 SYDVKM. The CDR3 protein is CASSQLAGGSGGEQFF. The CDR3 bases are TGTGCCAGCAGTCAATTAGCGGGGGGGTCCGGAGGTGAGCAGTTCTTC.

CDR3 residues: CASRGGLITDTQYF. For the CDR3, the DNA is TGTGCCAGCAGGGGCGGGCTTATCACAGATACGCAGTATTTT. J is TRBJ2-3 and V is TRBV2; TRBD2 might be the D (5 bases). This CDR3 region has 14 residues. Germline assignment: CDR1 SNHLY and CDR2 FYNNEI. V was pared by 6 bases and J by 2 bases, with 12 bases between.

The chain is built from TRBV4-3 and TRBJ2-7, with 11 bases lining up with TRBD2. V lost 3 bases and J lost 4; bases outside the gene matches: 8. CDR1 and CDR2 (germline): LGHNA, YSLEER. CDR3 length: 16 amino acids. CDR3 in DNA: TGCGCCAGCAGCCAGATAGCGGGGGGGCCAATTTACGAGCAGTACTTC. Amino acids: CASSQIAGGPIYEQYF.

The chain joins TRBV29-1 to TRBJ2-3; D could derive from TRBD1 or TRBD2 (5 bases each). CDR3 length: 11 residues. CDR1 is SQVTM, CDR2 ANQGSEA, per germline. V lost 7 bases, J lost 7 bases, and 12 bases lay in between. In DNA form, the CDR3 reads TGCAGCGGGGGACCTCAGAATACGCAGTATTTT. Translation: CSGGPQNTQYF.

This chain joins TRBV11-2 and TRBJ2-7, with D maybe TRBD1 (5 bases). Per the germline V gene, CDR1 is SGHAT and CDR2 is FQNNGV. The CDR3 runs 12 residues. Trimming took off 3 bases at V and 5 bases at J, with 8 bases between the two ends. The CDR3 DNA is TGTGCCAGCAGCTTTACGACAGACGAGCAGTACTTC. As protein: CASSFTTDEQYF. Looking up the rest from reference TRBV11-2 and TRBJ2-7 gives the full variable domain: EAGVAQSPRYKIIEKRQSVAFWCNPISGHATLYWYQQILGQGPKLLIQFQNNGVVDDSQLPKDRFSAERLKGVDSTLKIQPAKLEDSAVYLCASSFTTDEQYFGPGTRLTVT.

The V and J genes are TRBV4-1 and TRBJ2-3; the D is unclear. V dropped 2 bases and J dropped 6 bases, with 6 bases sitting between them. The CDR3 contains 12 residues. Germline V lookup: CDR1 MGHRA, CDR2 YSYEKL. Here the CDR3 reads CASSQPVDTQYF. DNA for the CDR3: TGCGCCAGCAGCCAACCGGTCGATACGCAGTATTTT.